Below are 28 T cell receptor beta chains sequenced from a single sample in a study of blood T cell repertoires in COVID-19. The repertoire was sequenced with immunoSEQ multiplex PCR; TCRdb's copy has only in-frame clones and lacks some. In the table there are about 210,000 clones, 70% to 85% of which are singletons. The specimen was peripheral blood. All receptors derive from a woman over 75 with COVID-19, enrolled during active disease.

The chain employs TRBV28 and TRBJ2-7, with TRBD1 as a possible D gene (6 bases). The CDR3 extends over 13 amino acids. From germline, CDR1 is MDHEN and CDR2 SYDVKM. V was pared by 5 bases and J by 1 base, with 9 bases between. CDR3 in amino acids: CASSPGQSYEQYF. The CDR3 DNA reads as TGTGCCAGCAGTCCCGGACAGTCCTACGAGCAGTACTTC.

This sequence joins TRBV5-1 and TRBJ2-7, with D perhaps TRBD2 (5 bases). The V end was cut by 0 bases, the J end by 1 base, with 26 bases between. This CDR3 region has 20 residues. Germline V gene lookup returns CDR1 SGHRS and CDR2 YFSETQ. The CDR3 loop is CASSLAKRADGMRGSYEQYF. CDR3 in DNA: TGCGCCAGCAGCTTGGCCAAGAGGGCAGACGGGATGAGAGGGTCCTACGAGCAGTACTTC.

V usage is TRBV7-6 and J usage is TRBJ2-2, with D possibly matching TRBD1 (6 bases). This CDR3 region has 16 residues. V was pared by 2 bases and J by 1 base, with 11 bases between. In germline, CDR1 is SGHVS, CDR2 FNYEAQ. In DNA form, the CDR3 reads TGTGCCAGCAGCTTATTGGGACACCGGAACACCGGGGAGCTGTTTTTT. Amino acid sequence: CASSLLGHRNTGELFF.

The chain joins TRBV4-1 to TRBJ1-2; TRBD1 aligns across 10 bases. V shed 2 bases and J 6 bases; nucleotides not matched to a gene: 6. CDR3 length equals 15 residues. Germline assignment: CDR1 MGHRA and CDR2 YSYEKL. The DNA for the CDR3 is TGCGCCAGCAGCCAACCGGGACAGGGGATTGATGGCTACACCTTC. Its translation is CASSQPGQGIDGYTF.

The V gene is TRBV19, the J gene TRBJ1-1; D possibly corresponds to TRBD1 (6 bases). The CDR3 is 14 residues long. Trimming shortened V by 6 bases and J by 1 base, and 12 bases separated the two germline ends. Germline CDR1 LNHDA, CDR2 SQIVND (reference sequence). This CDR3 is CASRQDRTNTEAFF. The CDR3 bases are TGTGCCAGTAGGCAGGACAGAACGAACACTGAAGCTTTCTTT.

The V and J genes are TRBV5-4 and TRBJ1-1, with a weak D call TRBD1 (5 bases). Per the germline V gene, CDR1 is SGHNT and CDR2 is YYREEE (reference sequence). The CDR3 runs 15 residues. Between the trimmed V and J ends, which lost 5 bases and 4 bases, there was a span of 18 bases. CDR3: CASRLAEERGTEAFF. DNA for the CDR3: TGTGCCAGCAGACTTGCAGAGGAAAGGGGCACTGAAGCTTTCTTT.

This chain joins TRBV19 and TRBJ1-6; unclear D gene. V lost 9 bases, J lost 3 bases, and 12 bases lay in between. This CDR3 comprises 14 residues. Looked up from germline, CDR1 is LNHDA and CDR2 is SQIVND (reference sequence). CDR3 DNA: TGTGCCAGCCTCGGGGAAAGCTATAATTCACCCCTCCACTTT. Its protein is CASLGESYNSPLHF.

This clone was counted once. The V call is TRBV5-1, the J call TRBJ1-3; 7 positions agree with TRBD1. Germline V lookup: CDR1 SGHRS, CDR2 YFSETQ. The CDR3 contains 15 residues. V shed 3 bases, J shed 11 bases, and the junction held 14 bases outside the gene matches. The CDR3 is CASSSRPGTARSIYF. DNA of the CDR3: TGCGCCAGCAGCTCCCGACCTGGGACAGCTCGCTCCATATATTTT.

The rearrangement links TRBV19 to TRBJ2-1; D is ambiguous. This CDR3 spans 12 amino acids. The germline V gene encodes CDR1 LNHDA and CDR2 SQIVND (reference sequence). V was cut by 5 bases and J by 9 bases, with 11 bases left in between. CDR3: CASSFRPGEQFF. CDR3 bases: TGTGCCAGTAGTTTCCGTCCGGGTGAGCAGTTCTTC.

The CDR3 nucleotides read TGTGCCAGCAGCAAGGACAGGTCTCGGGAGCAGTACTTC. Translation: CASSKDRSREQYF. The V call is TRBV13, the J call TRBJ2-7, with TRBD1 matching over 7 bases. Germline CDR1 is PRHDT and CDR2 is FYEKMQ (reference sequence). V dropped 5 bases and J dropped 7; count of bases not matched to a gene: 8. CDR3 length: 13 amino acids.

This chain uses TRBV5-4 with TRBJ2-1, with 8 bases aligning to TRBD2. The CDR3 consists of 14 residues. The germline V gene encodes CDR1 SGHNT and CDR2 YYREEE (reference sequence). V shed 3 bases and J 7 bases; nucleotides not matched to a gene: 6. For the CDR3, the DNA is TGTGCCAGCAGCTCATTCAGCGGGAGAAATGAGCAGTTCTTC. This gives the protein CASSSFSGRNEQFF.

V and J are TRBV11-1 and TRBJ2-3; possible D gene TRBD2, 6 bases. Germline V CDR1 and CDR2: SGHAT, FQDESV (reference sequence). The length of the CDR3 is 13 residues. V dropped 8 bases and J dropped 6 bases, with 15 bases sitting between them. As DNA, the CDR3 is TGTGCCAGCCTTGGGCGGGGAGCGGATACGCAGTATTTT. Its protein product is CASLGRGADTQYF.

This chain joins TRBV3-1 (or the pseudogene TRBV3-2) and TRBJ1-2; D unresolved. There are 14 residues in the CDR3. CDR1 is LGHDT and CDR2 is YNNKEL in the germline V gene (reference sequence). V lost 3 bases, J lost 0 bases, and 8 bases lay in between. The CDR3 region has the DNA TGTGCCAGCAGCCAGCTCCGGGCTAACTATGGCTACACCTTC. This sequence encodes CASSQLRANYGYTF.

This clone has only one observation. The genes are TRBV9 and TRBJ1-2, with 7 nucleotides matching TRBD1. Trimming cost V 0 bases and J 7 bases; bases outside gene matches: 0. The V gene's germline CDR1 is SGDLS and CDR2 YYNGEE. This CDR3 contains 12 residues. The chain's CDR3 is CASSVGQGGYTF. The DNA for the CDR3 is TGTGCCAGCAGCGTAGGACAGGGTGGCTACACCTTC.

The chain links TRBV2 to TRBJ2-3; TRBD1 matches 8 bases. This CDR3 is built from 12 residues. CDR1 SNHLY and CDR2 FYNNEI come from the germline V gene. V lost 7 bases, J lost 5 bases, and 2 bases stayed unmatched. Here the CDR3 reads CASKDREDTQYF. The CDR3 DNA follows: TGTGCCAGCAAGGACAGGGAAGATACGCAGTATTTT.

The chain carries TRBV25-1 and TRBJ2-6; 7 bases fit TRBD1. The CDR3 consists of 17 residues. Germline CDR1 and CDR2: MGHDK and SYGVNS. The V and J ends lost 0 bases and 0 bases, in that order; junction bases with no gene match: 2. For the CDR3, the DNA is TGTGCCAGCAGTGAATATCCAGGGGGCTCTGGGGCCAACGTCCTGACTTTC. It specifies CASSEYPGGSGANVLTF.

The chain recombines TRBV18 with TRBJ1-3, with unresolved D. The CDR3 sequence is 17 residues long. Trimming took off 0 bases at V and 1 base at J, with 13 bases between the two ends. Looked up from germline, CDR1 is KGHSH and CDR2 is LQKENI. DNA of the CDR3: TGTGCCAGCTCACCACCGGGCAGGACTTTATCTGGAAACACCATATATTTT. Residues: CASSPPGRTLSGNTIYF.

V usage is TRBV6-5 and J usage is TRBJ1-5; the D gene is possibly TRBD1 (5 bases). With 7 bases removed from V and 0 bases from J, the gap between germline ends came to 13 bases. This CDR3 is 15 amino acids long. Germline CDR1 is MNHEY and CDR2 is SVGAGI. The CDR3 spells CASIPTVNSNQPQHF. In DNA, the CDR3 is TGTGCCAGCATTCCGACAGTTAATAGCAATCAGCCCCAGCATTTT.

The V gene is TRBV5-1, the J gene TRBJ2-5; 10 bases are a match to TRBD1. The V and J ends lost 0 bases and 5 bases, in that order; junction bases with no gene match: 4. The CDR3 covers 15 residues. The germline V gene has CDR1 SGHRS and CDR2 YFSETQ. This CDR3 is CASSLGGQGGETQYF. Here the CDR3 DNA reads TGCGCCAGCAGCTTGGGAGGACAGGGGGGCGAGACCCAGTACTTC. The full variable domain, with the rest looked up from reference TRBV5-1 and TRBJ2-5, is KAGVTQTPRYLIKTRGQQVTLSCSPISGHRSVSWYQQTPGQGLQFLFEYFSETQRNKGNFPGRFSGRQFSNSRSEMNVSTLELGDSALYLCASSLGGQGGETQYFGPGTRLLVL.

Concerning this clone: The junction departs from the called germline gene at one end, perhaps through a read error. For the CDR3, the DNA is TGTGCTAGCAGCTTAGCCTTCGGGAGGGGGAATAATGAGCAGTTCTTC. The encoded protein is CASSLAFGRGNNEQFF. The chain employs TRBV7-7 and TRBJ2-1; 8 bases are a match to TRBD2. This CDR3 is 16 amino acids long. The V gene's germline CDR1 is SSHAT and CDR2 FNYEAQ (reference sequence).

This chain joins TRBV2 and TRBJ2-3, with D perhaps TRBD1 (5 bases). The CDR3 length is 14 residues. Germline V CDR1 and CDR2: SNHLY, FYNNEI. The V end lost 6 bases, the J end lost 4 bases, and 14 bases lay between the germline ends. CDR3 region: CASSPGSRADTQYF. The CDR3 DNA sequence: TGTGCCAGCAGCCCTGGGTCCAGGGCAGATACGCAGTATTTT. Supplemented by reference TRBV2 and TRBJ2-3, the full variable domain reads EPEVTQTPSHQVTQMGQEVILRCVPISNHLYFYWYRQILGQKVEFLVSFYNNEISEKSEIFDDQFSVERPDGSNFTLKIRSTKLEDSAMYFCASSPGSRADTQYFGPGTRLTVL.

The CDR3 protein is CASSGTTGSTEAFF. The CDR3 DNA follows: TGTGCCAGCAGCGGAACGACGGGGTCCACTGAAGCTTTCTTT. The V and J genes are TRBV11-2 and TRBJ1-1; unclear D gene. Germline assignment: CDR1 SGHAT and CDR2 FQNNGV. The CDR3 is made up of 14 amino acids. Trimming shortened V by 5 bases and J by 4 bases, and 14 bases separated the two germline ends.

This chain joins TRBV6-6 and TRBJ1-2, with 7 bases matching TRBD1. Trimming at V came to 5 bases and at J to 3 bases, leaving 3 bases not matched to a gene. The V gene's germline CDR1 is MNHNY and CDR2 SVGAGI (reference sequence). The CDR3 covers 13 residues. In DNA, the CDR3 is TGTGCCAGCAGTGCCCAGGGGGACTATGGCTACACCTTC. It yields the protein CASSAQGDYGYTF.

The J gene is TRBJ2-7, the V gene TRBV10-3; a weak D match, TRBD2 (5 bases). Germline V gene lookup returns CDR1 ENHRY and CDR2 SYGVKD. Trimming removed 0 bases from V and 2 bases from J, with 8 bases in between. This CDR3 is 14 amino acids long. As DNA, the CDR3 is TGTGCCATCAGTGAGTCAACGGGAACCTACGAGCAGTACTTC. Translation: CAISESTGTYEQYF.

The J gene is TRBJ2-3, the V gene TRBV7-2; tentative D call: TRBD1 (5 bases). Trimming took off 7 bases at V and 2 bases at J, with 13 bases between the two ends. The germline CDR1 and CDR2 sequences are SGHTA and FQGNSA. This CDR3 has 14 residues. DNA of the CDR3: TGTGCCAGCACCCCAGGGCCGCCCACAGATACGCAGTATTTT. Protein product: CASTPGPPTDTQYF.

The chain is built from TRBV3-1 (or the pseudogene TRBV3-2) and TRBJ1-2, with unresolved D. CDR1 and CDR2 (germline): LGHDT, YNNKEL (reference sequence). The V and J ends lost 2 bases and 0 bases respectively, with 4 bases between them. The CDR3 has 13 residues. The CDR3 protein is CASSQITNYGYTF. In DNA, the CDR3 is TGTGCCAGCAGCCAAATAACTAACTATGGCTACACCTTC.

The chain couples TRBV2 to TRBJ1-5; 8 nucleotides align to TRBD1. J gave up 1 base and V 8 bases, and 16 bases lay outside the gene matches. CDR3 length equals 18 residues. Germline CDR1 and CDR2: SNHLY and FYNNEI. This CDR3 is CASALRTGREWSNQPQHF. The DNA for the CDR3 is TGTGCCAGCGCCCTACGGACAGGGCGAGAGTGGAGCAATCAGCCCCAGCATTTT.

DNA for the CDR3: TGTGCCAGCAGCAGGACACGCACTGAAGCTTTCTTT. It specifies CASSRTRTEAFF. This chain links TRBV21-1 with TRBJ1-1; the D call in the table, TRBD1, was not verified against the DNA. TRBV21-1 is assigned pseudogene status. This CDR3 spans 12 amino acids.